The sequence of this T cell receptor beta chain was determined in a study of shared clonotypes between healthy human individuals. As for the study in general: Each donor contributed plates that comprised three CD4 naive, three CD4 memory, two CD8 naive and one CD8 memory.

Here immunoSEQ multiplex PCR was the method, and the copy in TCRdb shows in-frame clones only, minus some. Counted here are more than 2 million clones, under 97% occurring once; the ten biggest clones make up approximately 0.13%. Per the germline V gene, CDR1 is MDHEN and CDR2 is SYDVKM. The CDR3 runs 16 residues. V lost 5 bases to trimming and J lost 0 bases, with 14 bases between them. This clone has only one observation. The chain couples TRBV28 to TRBJ1-5; D is ambiguous. The sequence came from a man in his late teens or twenties in good health. Source material: naive CD4+ T cells sorted from blood. Sample subset: CD45RA+ positively selected. The CDR3 loop is CASSPYGSLSNQPQHF. In DNA, the CDR3 is TGTGCCAGCAGTCCATACGGGTCGCTTAGCAATCAGCCCCAGCATTTT.